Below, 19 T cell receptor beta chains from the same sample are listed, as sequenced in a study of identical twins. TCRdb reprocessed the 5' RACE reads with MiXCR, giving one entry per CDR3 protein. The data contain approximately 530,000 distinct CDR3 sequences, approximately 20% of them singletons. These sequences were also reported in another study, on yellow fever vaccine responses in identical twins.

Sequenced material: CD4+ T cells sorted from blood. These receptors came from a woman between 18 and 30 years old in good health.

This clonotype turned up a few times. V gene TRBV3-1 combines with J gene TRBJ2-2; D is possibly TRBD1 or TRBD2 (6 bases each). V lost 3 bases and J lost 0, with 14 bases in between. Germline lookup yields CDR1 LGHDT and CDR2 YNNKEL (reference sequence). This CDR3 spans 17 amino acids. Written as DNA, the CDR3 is TGTGCCAGCAGCCACCTACGAGGGGGGTCGAACACCGGGGAGCTGTTTTTT. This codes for CASSHLRGGSNTGELFF.

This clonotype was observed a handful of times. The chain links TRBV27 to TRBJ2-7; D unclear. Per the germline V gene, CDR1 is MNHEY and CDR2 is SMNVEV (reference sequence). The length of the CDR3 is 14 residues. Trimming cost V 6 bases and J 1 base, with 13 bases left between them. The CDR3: CASRRLDNSYEQYV. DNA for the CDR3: TGTGCCAGCAGACGTTTAGATAATTCCTACGAGCAGTACGTC.

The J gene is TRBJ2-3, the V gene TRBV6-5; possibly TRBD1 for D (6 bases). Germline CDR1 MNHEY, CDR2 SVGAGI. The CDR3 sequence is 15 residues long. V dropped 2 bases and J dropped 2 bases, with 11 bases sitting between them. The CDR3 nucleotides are TGTGCCAGCAGTTACGGAGGACAGATCACAGATACGCAGTATTTT. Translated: CASSYGGQITDTQYF.

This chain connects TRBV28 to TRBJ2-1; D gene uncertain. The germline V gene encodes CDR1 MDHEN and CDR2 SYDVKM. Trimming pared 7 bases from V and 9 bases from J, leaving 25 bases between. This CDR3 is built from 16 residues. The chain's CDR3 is CASTWSWATPESEQFF. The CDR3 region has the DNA TGTGCCAGCACCTGGAGTTGGGCTACACCCGAGAGTGAGCAGTTCTTC. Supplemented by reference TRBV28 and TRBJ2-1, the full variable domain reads DVKVTQSSRYLVKRTGEKVFLECVQDMDHENMFWYRQDPGLGLRLIYFSYDVKMKEKGDIPEGYSVSREKKERFSLILESASTNQTSMYLCASTWSWATPESEQFFGPGTRLTVL.

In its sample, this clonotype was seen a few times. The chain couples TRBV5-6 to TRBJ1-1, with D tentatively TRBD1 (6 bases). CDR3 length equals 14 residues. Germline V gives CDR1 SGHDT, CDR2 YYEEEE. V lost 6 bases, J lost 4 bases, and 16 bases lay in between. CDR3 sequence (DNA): TGTGCCAGCACCCTAGGGGACATCATCACTGAAGCTTTCTTT. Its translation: CASTLGDIITEAFF.

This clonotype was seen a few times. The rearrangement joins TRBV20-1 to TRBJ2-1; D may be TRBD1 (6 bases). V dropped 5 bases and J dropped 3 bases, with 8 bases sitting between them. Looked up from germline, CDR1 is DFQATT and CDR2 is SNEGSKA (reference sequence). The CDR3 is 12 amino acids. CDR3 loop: CSASGVYNEQFF. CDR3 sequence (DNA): TGCAGTGCTTCAGGGGTCTACAATGAGCAGTTCTTC.

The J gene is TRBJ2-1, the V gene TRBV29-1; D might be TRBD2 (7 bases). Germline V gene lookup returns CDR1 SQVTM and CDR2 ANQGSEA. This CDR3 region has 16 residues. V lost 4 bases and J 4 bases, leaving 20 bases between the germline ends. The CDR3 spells CSVVRGGLGPYNEQFF. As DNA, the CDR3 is TGCAGCGTTGTAAGGGGGGGGTTAGGTCCATACAATGAGCAGTTCTTC.

CDR3 loop: CASRRSNTGELFF. CDR3 nucleotide sequence: TGCGCCAGCAGGCGATCGAACACCGGGGAGCTGTTTTTT. The rearrangement uses TRBV10-1 and TRBJ2-2, with D unclear. Germline V gives CDR1 WNHNN, CDR2 SYGVQD (reference sequence). The V gene lost 6 bases and the J gene lost 0 bases, with 5 bases spanning the gap. This CDR3 contains 13 residues.

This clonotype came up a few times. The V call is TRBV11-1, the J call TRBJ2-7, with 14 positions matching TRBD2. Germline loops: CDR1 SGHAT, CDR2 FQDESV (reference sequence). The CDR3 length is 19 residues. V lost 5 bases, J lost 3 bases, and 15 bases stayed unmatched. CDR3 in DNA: TGTGCCAGCAGCGCCACACCGGGACTAGCGGGAGTACCCAACTACGAGCAGTACTTC. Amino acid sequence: CASSATPGLAGVPNYEQYF.

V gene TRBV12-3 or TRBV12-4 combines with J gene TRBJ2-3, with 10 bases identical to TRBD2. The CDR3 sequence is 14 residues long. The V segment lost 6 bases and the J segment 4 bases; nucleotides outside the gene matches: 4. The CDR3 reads CASRGLAIPDTQYF. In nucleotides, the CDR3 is TGTGCCAGCAGGGGACTAGCGATTCCAGATACGCAGTATTTT.

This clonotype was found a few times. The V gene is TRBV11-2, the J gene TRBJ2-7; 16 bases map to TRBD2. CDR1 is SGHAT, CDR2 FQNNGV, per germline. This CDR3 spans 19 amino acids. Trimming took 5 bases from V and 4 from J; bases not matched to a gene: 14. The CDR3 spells CASSPYGGTSGRARYEQYF. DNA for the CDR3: TGTGCCAGCAGCCCGTATGGGGGGACTAGCGGGAGGGCCCGATACGAGCAGTACTTC. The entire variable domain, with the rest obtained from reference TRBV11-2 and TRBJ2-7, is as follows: EAGVAQSPRYKIIEKRQSVAFWCNPISGHATLYWYQQILGQGPKLLIQFQNNGVVDDSQLPKDRFSAERLKGVDSTLKIQPAKLEDSAVYLCASSPYGGTSGRARYEQYFGPGTRLTVT.

CDR3 DNA sequence: TGTGCCAGCAGCTTAGTGACAGCGGGGGGCCTCTCCTACAATGAGCAGTTCTTC. Amino acids: CASSLVTAGGLSYNEQFF. The rearrangement uses TRBV7-8 and TRBJ2-1; 9 bases map to TRBD2. The CDR3 extends over 18 amino acids. V lost 1 base and J lost 0; bases outside the gene matches: 7. The germline CDR1 and CDR2 sequences are SGHVS and FQNEAQ.

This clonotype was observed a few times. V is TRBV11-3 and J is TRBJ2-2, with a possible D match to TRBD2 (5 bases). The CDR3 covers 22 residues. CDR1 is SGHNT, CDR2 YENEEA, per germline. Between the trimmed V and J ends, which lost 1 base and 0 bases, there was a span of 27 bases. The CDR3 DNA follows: TGTGCCAGCAGCTTAGTTGGGCGTCTGGGAGAGCATGCCTCTCCGAACACCGGGGAGCTGTTTTTT. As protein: CASSLVGRLGEHASPNTGELFF.

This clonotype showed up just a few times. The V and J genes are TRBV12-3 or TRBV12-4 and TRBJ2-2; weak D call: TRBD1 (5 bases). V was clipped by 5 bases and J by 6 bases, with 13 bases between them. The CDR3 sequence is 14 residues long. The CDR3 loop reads CASSETRVAGELFF. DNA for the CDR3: TGTGCCAGCAGTGAAACCAGGGTCGCCGGGGAGCTGTTTTTT.

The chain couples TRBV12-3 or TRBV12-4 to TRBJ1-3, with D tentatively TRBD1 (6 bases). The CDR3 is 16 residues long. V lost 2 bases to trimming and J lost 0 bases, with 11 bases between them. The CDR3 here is CASSLQGIPSGNTIYF. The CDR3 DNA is TGTGCCAGCAGTTTACAGGGGATACCCTCTGGAAACACCATATATTTT.

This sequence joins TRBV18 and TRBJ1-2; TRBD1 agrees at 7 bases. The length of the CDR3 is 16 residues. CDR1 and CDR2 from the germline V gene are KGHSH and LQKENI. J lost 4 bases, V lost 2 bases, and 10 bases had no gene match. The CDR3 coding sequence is TGTGCCAGCTCACCAGGACACACAGGGGCCACCTATGGCTACACCTTC. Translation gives CASSPGHTGATYGYTF. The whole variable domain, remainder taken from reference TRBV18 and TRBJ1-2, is NAGVMQNPRHLVRRRGQEARLRCSPMKGHSHVYWYRQLPEEGLKFMVYLQKENIIDESGMPKERFSAEFPKEGPSILRIQQVVRGDSAAYFCASSPGHTGATYGYTFGSGTRLTVV.

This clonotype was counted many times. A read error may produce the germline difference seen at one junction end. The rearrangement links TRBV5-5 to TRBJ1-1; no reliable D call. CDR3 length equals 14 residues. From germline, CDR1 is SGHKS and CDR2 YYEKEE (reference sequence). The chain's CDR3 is CASSLGGGETEAFF. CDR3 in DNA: TGCGCCAGCAGCTTGGGAGGAGGTGAGACTGAAGCTTTCTTT.

In nucleotides, the CDR3 is TGTGCCAGCCGGTCGGGATTGACAGCCTCTGGGGCCAACGTCCTGACTTTC. This codes for CASRSGLTASGANVLTF. The chain carries TRBV28 and TRBJ2-6; D is tentatively TRBD1 or TRBD2 (5 bases each). This CDR3 contains 17 residues. The V gene lost 8 bases and the J gene lost 0 bases, with 17 bases spanning the gap. The germline gives CDR1 MDHEN, CDR2 SYDVKM.

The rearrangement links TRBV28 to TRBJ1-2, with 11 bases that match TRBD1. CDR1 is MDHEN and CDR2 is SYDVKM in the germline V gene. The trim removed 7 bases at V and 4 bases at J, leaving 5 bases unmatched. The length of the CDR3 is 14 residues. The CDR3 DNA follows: TGTGCCAGCACCGAGGGACAGGGGGTCTATGGCTACACCTTC. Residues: CASTEGQGVYGYTF.